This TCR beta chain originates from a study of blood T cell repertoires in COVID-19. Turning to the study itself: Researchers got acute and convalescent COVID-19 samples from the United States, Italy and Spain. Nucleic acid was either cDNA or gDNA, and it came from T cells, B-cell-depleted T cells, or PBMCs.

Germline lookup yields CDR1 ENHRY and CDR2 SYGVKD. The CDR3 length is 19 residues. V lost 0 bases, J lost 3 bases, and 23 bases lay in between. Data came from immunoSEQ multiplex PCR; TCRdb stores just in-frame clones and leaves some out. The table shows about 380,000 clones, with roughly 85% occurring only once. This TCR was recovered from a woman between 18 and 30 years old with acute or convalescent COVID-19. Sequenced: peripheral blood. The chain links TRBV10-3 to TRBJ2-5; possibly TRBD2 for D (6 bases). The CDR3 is CAISESRRGGDPLKETQYF. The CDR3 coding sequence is TGTGCCATCAGTGAGTCGCGGAGGGGCGGAGATCCTCTAAAAGAGACCCAGTACTTC.